Below, 7 T cell receptor beta chains from the same sample are listed, as sequenced in a study of blood T cell repertoires in COVID-19. Assay: immunoSEQ multiplex PCR; the TCRdb copy retains only in-frame clones and omits some. The data contain about 140,000 clones, 70% to 90% of them singletons. The sequencing input was peripheral blood. These receptors were collected from a woman older than 75 with acute or convalescent COVID-19.

The chain employs TRBV6-5 and TRBJ2-7; a possible D gene is TRBD2 (5 bases). The V and J ends lost 2 bases and 7 bases respectively, with 12 bases between them. This CDR3 contains 13 residues. The germline V gene has CDR1 MNHEY and CDR2 SVGAGI. In DNA form, the CDR3 reads TGTGCCAGCAGTTACACTTCGGGGTTTGAGCAGTACTTC. It specifies CASSYTSGFEQYF.

This sequence joins TRBV7-9 and TRBJ1-1; D is perhaps TRBD1 (5 bases). Germline CDR1 SEHNR, CDR2 FQNEAQ (reference sequence). This CDR3 has 15 amino acids. Trimming left V 5 bases short and J 1 base short, with 14 bases between. CDR3 nucleotides: TGTGCCAGCAGCCAGTCTGGGGCAGGGAACACTGAAGCTTTCTTT. Translating it yields CASSQSGAGNTEAFF. The full variable domain, in which reference TRBV7-9 and TRBJ1-1 provide the parts outside the CDR3, is DTGVSQNPRHKITKRGQNVTFRCDPISEHNRLYWYRQTLGQGPEFLTYFQNEAQLEKSRLLSDRFSAERPKGSFSTLEIQRTEQGDSAMYLCASSQSGAGNTEAFFGQGTRLTVV.

The rearrangement joins TRBV10-3 to TRBJ1-2, with 7 positions matching TRBD1. CDR3 length: 15 amino acids. The V and J ends lost 3 bases and 4 bases, in that order; junction bases with no gene match: 8. Germline CDR1 reads ENHRY; CDR2 reads SYGVKD. For the CDR3, the DNA is TGTGCCATCAGTGATGACAGGGTTGGCGCCTATGGCTACACCTTC. Its translation: CAISDDRVGAYGYTF.

This clone has only a few counts. The V gene is TRBV5-1, the J gene TRBJ1-1, with TRBD1 matching over 7 bases. In germline, CDR1 is SGHRS, CDR2 YFSETQ. The CDR3 has 12 amino acids. After removal of 4 bases from V and 5 bases from J, the junction contained 2 bases not matched to a gene. This CDR3 reads CASSNRGTEAFF. Here the CDR3 DNA reads TGCGCCAGCAGCAACAGGGGAACTGAAGCTTTCTTT.

The V and J genes are TRBV19 and TRBJ2-1; 7 nucleotides align to TRBD1. Per germline, CDR1 LNHDA and CDR2 SQIVND (reference sequence). Unmatched junction bases numbered 3, after V lost 6 bases and J lost 7 bases. This CDR3 region has 12 residues. CDR3 bases: TGTGCCAGTAGACAGACAGGGAATGAGCAGTTCTTC. It encodes CASRQTGNEQFF.

The rearrangement joins TRBV3-1 (or the pseudogene TRBV3-2) to TRBJ2-3; 15 positions match TRBD2. Losses at the gene ends were 4 bases for V and 1 base for J; bases not matched to a gene: 6. Germline CDR1 is LGHDT and CDR2 is YNNKEL (reference sequence). This CDR3 is 18 amino acids long. The CDR3 loop is CASSRRTSGGAGTDTQYF. CDR3 nucleotides: TGTGCCAGCAGCCGTAGGACTAGCGGGGGGGCGGGCACAGATACGCAGTATTTT.

The chain combines TRBV7-2 with TRBJ1-1; 7 nucleotides line up with TRBD1. The germline gives CDR1 SGHTA, CDR2 FQGNSA. Losses at the gene ends were 1 base for V and 3 bases for J; bases not matched to a gene: 14. This CDR3 contains 18 residues. CDR3 DNA: TGTGCCAGCAGCTTAGGGGTAGGGGGCAGGTTTTTGGACACTGAAGCTTTCTTT. This gives the protein CASSLGVGGRFLDTEAFF.